Presented here are 28 T cell receptor beta chains from one specimen sequenced in a study of human T cells and chemical hapten exposure. One entry per CDR3 protein results from TCRdb running MiXCR on the RACE reads. This repertoire shows over 50,000 distinct CDR3 sequences, approximately 10% found once; its top ten account for approximately 2%. Time point described: patch test 1, 2 weeks after DPC sensitization. The treatment was: therapeutic diphenylcyclopropenone sensitization with weekly scalp DPC. Unfractionated whole blood was the source of the extracted total RNA. Sequences were derived from whole blood, sampled in connection with sensitization to the hapten diphenylcyclopropenone (DPC). Every receptor here comes from a middle-aged woman with alopecia areata. Some clones in this sample may be carry-over from other donors' samples.

At least ten counts were recorded for this clonotype. The chain employs TRBV3-1 and TRBJ1-6; 8 bases are shared with TRBD1. The CDR3 consists of 16 residues. The germline CDR1 and CDR2 sequences are LGHDT and YNNKEL (reference sequence). The trim removed 4 bases at V and 3 bases at J, leaving 5 bases unmatched. CDR3 protein: CASSLGDRFYNSPLHF. CDR3 nucleotide sequence: TGTGCCAGCAGCCTGGGGGACAGGTTCTATAATTCACCCCTCCACTTT.

Ten or more counts support this clonotype. This CDR3 is CASSKRAIWGNGELFF. CDR3 coding DNA: TGTGCCAGCAGCAAAAGAGCCATCTGGGGGAACGGGGAGCTGTTTTTT. The rearrangement uses TRBV7-9 and TRBJ2-2; possibly TRBD1 or TRBD2 for D (5 bases each). V was pared by 5 bases and J by 7 bases, with 20 bases between. Germline CDR1 and CDR2: SEHNR and FQNEAQ (reference sequence). The CDR3 has 16 amino acids.

The CDR3 DNA reads TGTGCCAGCAGTCCACCCGGACTAGCGGGGACATATTATGCCGGGGAGCTGTTTTTT. The encoded protein is CASSPPGLAGTYYAGELFF. The V and J genes are TRBV2 and TRBJ2-2, with 12 bases fitting TRBD2. V was clipped by 5 bases and J by 6 bases; unmatched bases: 16. Germline CDR1 SNHLY, CDR2 FYNNEI. This CDR3 has 19 residues.

This clonotype was recorded at least ten times. The chain carries TRBV5-4 and TRBJ2-7, with 7 bases lining up with TRBD2. The trim removed 0 bases at V and 6 bases at J, leaving 3 bases unmatched. In germline, CDR1 is SGHNT, CDR2 YYREEE (reference sequence). This CDR3 has 13 residues. The CDR3 sequence: CASSLGGSLEQYF. The CDR3 DNA sequence: TGTGCCAGCAGCTTGGGCGGGAGTCTCGAGCAGTACTTC. Full variable domain (remainder filled in from reference TRBV5-4 and TRBJ2-7): ETGVTQSPTHLIKTRGQQVTLRCSSQSGHNTVSWYQQALGQGPQFIFQYYREEENGRGNFPPRFSGLQFPNYSSELNVNALELDDSALYLCASSLGGSLEQYFGPGTRLTVT.

This clonotype occurred many times. V is TRBV4-2 and J is TRBJ2-5; no firm D call. Germline V gene lookup returns CDR1 LGHNA and CDR2 YNFKEQ. The CDR3 is 13 residues long. V dropped 4 bases and J dropped 1 base, with 7 bases sitting between them. The CDR3 loop reads CASSLTVQETQYF. DNA for the CDR3: TGTGCCAGCAGCCTAACAGTCCAAGAGACCCAGTACTTC.

This clonotype has just a few counts. This sequence joins TRBV7-9 and TRBJ2-1; D is perhaps TRBD2 (6 bases). CDR1 and CDR2 (germline): SEHNR, FQNEAQ (reference sequence). CDR3 length equals 16 residues. Trimming stripped 4 bases from V and 3 bases from J, with 16 bases between. Here the CDR3 DNA reads TGTGCCAGCAGCTCCTCGCGGGGAGCTAACTACAATGAGCAGTTCTTC. Translating gives CASSSSRGANYNEQFF.

In the case of this clonotype: A much larger clone is a single base away; this may be a read error. The chain is built from TRBV29-1 and TRBJ2-2; TRBD1 might be the D (5 bases). CDR3 length: 12 amino acids. Trimming left V 3 bases short and J 9 bases short, with 11 bases between. The germline V gene has CDR1 SQVTM and CDR2 ANQGSEA. The DNA for the CDR3 is TGCAGCGTTGAGGGGCATACCAGGGAGCTGTTTTTT. Amino acids: CSVEGHTRELFF.

The J gene is TRBJ2-2, the V gene TRBV11-2, with D possibly TRBD1 on 5 matching bases. Germline-derived CDR1 and CDR2 are SGHAT and FQNNGV. V lost 5 bases and J 4 bases, leaving 14 bases between the germline ends. There are 15 residues in the CDR3. CDR3 sequence: CASSRRRTGTGELFF. In DNA, the CDR3 is TGTGCCAGCAGCCGTCGGCGCACAGGCACCGGGGAGCTGTTTTTT.

A few counts support this clonotype. The V call is TRBV30, the J call TRBJ2-3; D unresolved. Germline-derived CDR1 and CDR2 are GTSNPN and SVGIG (reference sequence). V lost 0 bases and J lost 1, with 5 bases in between. The CDR3 sequence is 13 residues long. CDR3 coding DNA: TGTGCCTGGAGTGTATTCGGCACAGATACGCAGTATTTT. It codes for CAWSVFGTDTQYF.

In its sample, this clonotype was seen many times. The chain has TRBV20-1 and TRBJ1-6; perhaps TRBD1 as D (6 bases). V shed 4 bases and J shed 7 bases, with 14 bases lying between them. CDR1 DFQATT and CDR2 SNEGSKA come from the germline V gene (reference sequence). The CDR3 is made up of 14 amino acids. The DNA of the CDR3 is TGCAGTGCTAAACCTCAGGGGATGAATTCACCCCTCCACTTT. The encoded protein is CSAKPQGMNSPLHF.

There are many counts of this clonotype. The J gene is TRBJ2-1, the V gene TRBV5-5, with unresolved D. Between the trimmed V and J ends, which lost 3 bases and 4 bases, there was a span of 14 bases. CDR3 length equals 15 residues. Germline-derived CDR1 and CDR2 are SGHKS and YYEKEE (reference sequence). CDR3 sequence (DNA): TGTGCCAGCAGCTGGGCCGTTTTGGGGTACAATGAGCAGTTCTTC. This translates into CASSWAVLGYNEQFF.

This clonotype was recorded at least ten times. The chain couples TRBV7-3 to TRBJ1-1, with D perhaps TRBD1 (6 bases). V lost 5 bases and J 1 base, leaving 14 bases between the germline ends. This CDR3 region has 15 residues. CDR1 is SGHTA, CDR2 FQGTGA, per germline. The CDR3 spells CASSPNGGTNTEAFF. The CDR3 DNA reads as TGTGCCAGCAGCCCCAATGGGGGCACGAACACTGAAGCTTTCTTT.

This clonotype has a count of ten or more. The chain has TRBV27 and TRBJ1-1, with D possibly TRBD1 on 6 matching bases. Trimming cost V 1 base and J 1 base, with 16 bases left between them. There are 17 residues in the CDR3. From germline, CDR1 is MNHEY and CDR2 SMNVEV (reference sequence). CDR3 protein: CASSLFRPGHSNTEAFF. The CDR3 DNA is TGTGCCAGCAGTTTATTTCGCCCGGGACATTCGAACACTGAAGCTTTCTTT.

The table lists this clonotype with many counts. This chain uses TRBV28 with TRBJ2-1; D uncertain. The V gene lost 3 bases and the J gene lost 10 bases, with 16 bases spanning the gap. The CDR3 length is 14 residues. Germline CDR1 is MDHEN and CDR2 is SYDVKM. CDR3 region: CASSLRRRAEEQFF. The CDR3 coding sequence is TGTGCCAGCAGTTTGAGGAGACGAGCCGAGGAGCAGTTCTTC.

At least ten counts were recorded for this clonotype. The J gene is TRBJ1-4, the V gene TRBV28, with D possibly matching TRBD1 (5 bases). V was trimmed by 8 bases and J by 5 bases, leaving 12 bases between them. This CDR3 is 13 amino acids long. Looked up from germline, CDR1 is MDHEN and CDR2 is SYDVKM. The CDR3 loop is CASPSGTNEKLFF. The CDR3 DNA sequence: TGTGCCAGCCCTTCGGGGACGAATGAAAAACTGTTTTTT.

The chain has TRBV20-1 and TRBJ2-5; 8 bases align to TRBD2. The CDR3 runs to 13 residues. The J segment lost 4 bases and the V segment lost 6 bases, leaving 7 bases of the junction unmatched. Germline V lookup: CDR1 DFQATT, CDR2 SNEGSKA (reference sequence). The CDR3 DNA is TGCAGTGCCGTCGGGGGGGCGGGAGAGACCCAGTACTTC. It is translated as CSAVGGAGETQYF.

The sample holds a few counts of this clonotype. The V call is TRBV10-3, the J call TRBJ2-7; D tentatively reads TRBD1 or TRBD2 (5 bases each). CDR1 ENHRY and CDR2 SYGVKD come from the germline V gene. This CDR3 comprises 13 residues. V was trimmed by 10 bases and J by 8 bases, leaving 21 bases between them. The CDR3 loop is CATTGTEPTKQYF. The CDR3, as DNA: TGTGCCACCACCGGGACGGAGCCTACCAAGCAGTACTTC.

There are many counts of this clonotype. The rearrangement links TRBV28 to TRBJ1-2, with unresolved D. Per the germline V gene, CDR1 is MDHEN and CDR2 is SYDVKM. V was clipped by 7 bases and J by 0 bases, with 15 bases between them. The length of the CDR3 is 15 residues. The CDR3: CASTLSDTPNYGYTF. DNA for the CDR3: TGTGCCAGCACCCTGAGCGACACACCTAACTATGGCTACACCTTC.

This clonotype was picked up many times. The chain is built from TRBV7-6 and TRBJ2-1, with D possibly matching TRBD2 (5 bases). CDR3 length: 15 amino acids. Germline loops: CDR1 SGHVS, CDR2 FNYEAQ. The germline V and J ends were trimmed by 4 bases and 2 bases, with 12 bases remaining between them. CDR3 DNA: TGTGCCAGCAGCTCCTCTCCAGCGGCCTACAATGAGCAGTTCTTC. Translated, it gives CASSSSPAAYNEQFF.

This clonotype was counted at least ten times. The rearrangement uses TRBV7-9 and TRBJ1-5; D unresolved. In germline, CDR1 is SEHNR, CDR2 FQNEAQ (reference sequence). V lost 7 bases, J lost 2 bases, and 6 bases lay in between. The CDR3 has 12 amino acids. CDR3 loop: CASTWGNQPQHF. CDR3 DNA: TGTGCCAGCACCTGGGGCAATCAGCCCCAGCATTTT.

The chain recombines TRBV6-1 with TRBJ1-4; D gene ambiguous. CDR1 is MNHNS, CDR2 SASEGT, per germline. The CDR3 covers 14 residues. V lost 1 base, J lost 3 bases, and 6 bases lay in between. CDR3 DNA sequence: TGTGCCAGCAGTGAAGATACAGCTAATGAAAAACTGTTTTTT. Encoded protein: CASSEDTANEKLFF.

The CDR3: CASSLAGGGKAPRELFF. Here the CDR3 DNA reads TGCGCCAGCAGCTTGGCAGGCGGAGGGAAAGCACCCCGGGAGCTGTTTTTT. The gene calls are TRBV5-1 and TRBJ2-2; D possibly corresponds to TRBD2 (6 bases). This CDR3 spans 17 amino acids. Germline V gene lookup returns CDR1 SGHRS and CDR2 YFSETQ. Trimming took 0 bases from V and 9 from J, leaving 21 bases between them.

On this clonotype itself: One junction end disagrees with the germline gene, perhaps due to a read error. CDR3 coding DNA: TGTGCCAGCAGCTTGGCCGTACAGGCGAACAACGGGGAGCTGTTTTTT. It yields the protein CASSLAVQANNGELFF. The V and J genes are TRBV5-4 and TRBJ2-2, with TRBD1 as a possible D gene (5 bases). This CDR3 has 16 residues. CDR1 SGHNT and CDR2 YYREEE come from the germline V gene (reference sequence).

A note on this clonotype: A junction end diverges from the germline sequence, so it may reflect a read error. This chain joins TRBV20-1 and TRBJ2-3, with a weak D call TRBD2 (5 bases). Per the germline V gene, CDR1 is DFQATT and CDR2 is SNEGSKA (reference sequence). The CDR3 loop spans 11 amino acids. DNA of the CDR3: TGCAGTGCTCCTAGCACAGATACGCAGAATTTT. Translated: CSAPSTDTQNF.

This clonotype showed up just a few times. The V call is TRBV11-2, the J call TRBJ2-7; unclear D gene. Trimming removed 0 bases from V and 4 bases from J, with 4 bases in between. This CDR3 is built from 12 residues. Per the germline V gene, CDR1 is SGHAT and CDR2 is FQNNGV. The CDR3 DNA reads as TGTGCCAGCAGCTTAGAAACGTACGAGCAGTACTTC. Its protein product is CASSLETYEQYF.

This clonotype has at least ten counts. The CDR3 sequence: CASSGLAGDYNEQFF. The CDR3 nucleotides read TGTGCCAGCAGTGGACTAGCGGGGGATTACAATGAGCAGTTCTTC. The J gene is TRBJ2-1, the V gene TRBV2; 12 nucleotides match TRBD2. CDR1 is SNHLY and CDR2 is FYNNEI in the germline V gene. This CDR3 spans 15 amino acids. V dropped 4 bases and J dropped 4; count of bases not matched to a gene: 2.

V and J are TRBV19 and TRBJ2-7; 10 bases are a match to TRBD2. The junction had 9 bases not matched to a gene; V was cut back by 6 bases and J by 1 base. The CDR3 runs to 16 residues. The germline V gene encodes CDR1 LNHDA and CDR2 SQIVND (reference sequence). In DNA, the CDR3 is TGTGCCAGTAGCCAACGACTAGCGGGCGATTCCTACGAGCAGTACTTC. Its protein product is CASSQRLAGDSYEQYF.

Remarks on this clonotype: A read error may explain this, as a much larger clone is one base away. The V and J genes are TRBV18 and TRBJ2-7; no reliable D call. Between the trimmed V and J ends, which lost 3 bases and 6 bases, there was a span of 15 bases. Germline assignment: CDR1 KGHSH and CDR2 LQKENI. The CDR3 is made up of 14 amino acids. CDR3 DNA sequence: TGTGCCAGCTCACCGCTAGGGAATAGCTGCGAGCAGTACTTC. It translates to CASSPLGNSCEQYF.